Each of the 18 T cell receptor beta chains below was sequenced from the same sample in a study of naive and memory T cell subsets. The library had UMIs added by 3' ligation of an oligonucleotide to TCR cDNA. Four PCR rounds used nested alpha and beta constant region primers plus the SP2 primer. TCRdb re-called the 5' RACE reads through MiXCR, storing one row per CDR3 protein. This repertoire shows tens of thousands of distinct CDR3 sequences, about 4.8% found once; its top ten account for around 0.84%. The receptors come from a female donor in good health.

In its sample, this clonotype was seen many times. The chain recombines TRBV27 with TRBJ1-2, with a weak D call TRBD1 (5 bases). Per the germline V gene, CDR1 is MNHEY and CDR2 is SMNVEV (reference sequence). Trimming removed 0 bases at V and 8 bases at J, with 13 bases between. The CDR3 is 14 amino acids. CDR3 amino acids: CASSLSAGSGGYTF. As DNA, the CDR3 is TGTGCCAGCAGTTTATCGGCAGGCTCAGGGGGCTACACCTTC.

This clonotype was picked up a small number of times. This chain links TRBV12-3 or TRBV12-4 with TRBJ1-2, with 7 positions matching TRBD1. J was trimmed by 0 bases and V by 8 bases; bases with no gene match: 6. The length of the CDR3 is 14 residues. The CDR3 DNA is TGTGCCAGCTCGACAGGGACGACTAACTATGGCTACACCTTC. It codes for CASSTGTTNYGYTF.

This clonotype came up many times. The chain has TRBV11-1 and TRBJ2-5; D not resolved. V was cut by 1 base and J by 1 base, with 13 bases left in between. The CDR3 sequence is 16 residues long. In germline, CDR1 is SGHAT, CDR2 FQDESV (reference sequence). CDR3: CASSLGVVNPQETQYF. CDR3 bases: TGTGCCAGCAGCTTAGGAGTTGTTAATCCCCAAGAGACCCAGTACTTC. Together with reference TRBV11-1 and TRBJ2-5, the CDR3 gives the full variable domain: EAEVAQSPRYKITEKSQAVAFWCDPISGHATLYWYRQILGQGPELLVQFQDESVVDDSQLPKDRFSAERLKGVDSTLKIQPAELGDSAMYLCASSLGVVNPQETQYFGPGTRLLVL.

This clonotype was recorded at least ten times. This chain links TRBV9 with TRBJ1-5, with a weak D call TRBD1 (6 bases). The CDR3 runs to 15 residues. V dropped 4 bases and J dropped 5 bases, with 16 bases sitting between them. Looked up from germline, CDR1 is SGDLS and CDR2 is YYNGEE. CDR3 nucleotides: TGTGCCAGCAGCCCCGCCCCAGGGGCTCATCAGCCCCAGCATTTT. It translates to CASSPAPGAHQPQHF.

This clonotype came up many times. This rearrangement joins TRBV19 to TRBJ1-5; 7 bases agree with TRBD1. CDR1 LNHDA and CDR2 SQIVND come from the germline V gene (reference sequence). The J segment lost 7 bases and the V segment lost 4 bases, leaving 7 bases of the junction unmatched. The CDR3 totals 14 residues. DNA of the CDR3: TGTGCCAGTAGTACAGGGGGTGAAAGACAGCCCCAGCATTTT. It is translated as CASSTGGERQPQHF. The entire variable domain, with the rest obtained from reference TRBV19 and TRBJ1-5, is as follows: DGGITQSPKYLFRKEGQNVTLSCEQNLNHDAMYWYRQDPGQGLRLIYYSQIVNDFQKGDIAEGYSVSREKKESFPLTVTSAQKNPTAFYLCASSTGGERQPQHFGDGTRLSIL.

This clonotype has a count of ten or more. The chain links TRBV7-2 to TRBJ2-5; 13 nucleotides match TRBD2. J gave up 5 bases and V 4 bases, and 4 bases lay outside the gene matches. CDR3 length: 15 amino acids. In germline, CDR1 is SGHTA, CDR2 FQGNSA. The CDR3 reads CASSSGTSGAETQYF. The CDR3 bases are TGTGCCAGCAGCTCCGGGACTAGCGGGGCGGAGACCCAGTACTTC.

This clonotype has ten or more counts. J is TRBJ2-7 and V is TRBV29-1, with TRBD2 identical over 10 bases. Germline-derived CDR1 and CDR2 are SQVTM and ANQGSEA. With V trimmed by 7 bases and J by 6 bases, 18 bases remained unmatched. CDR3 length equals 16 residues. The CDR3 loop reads CSGRKGGLAGAGEQYF. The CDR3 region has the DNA TGCAGCGGGAGAAAGGGGGGTCTAGCGGGAGCTGGCGAGCAGTACTTC.

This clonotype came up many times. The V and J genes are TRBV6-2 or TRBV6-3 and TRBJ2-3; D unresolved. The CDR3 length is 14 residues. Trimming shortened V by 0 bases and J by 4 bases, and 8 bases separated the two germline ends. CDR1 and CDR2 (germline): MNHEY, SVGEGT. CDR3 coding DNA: TGTGCCAGCAGTTACTCGAGTTTGTCAGATACGCAGTATTTT. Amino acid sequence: CASSYSSLSDTQYF.

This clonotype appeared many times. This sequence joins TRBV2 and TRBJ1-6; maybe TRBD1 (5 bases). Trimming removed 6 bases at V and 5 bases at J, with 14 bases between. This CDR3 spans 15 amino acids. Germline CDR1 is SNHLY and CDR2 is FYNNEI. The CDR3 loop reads CASRKARGDNSPLHF. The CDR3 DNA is TGTGCCAGCAGGAAGGCGCGGGGGGATAATTCACCCCTCCACTTT.

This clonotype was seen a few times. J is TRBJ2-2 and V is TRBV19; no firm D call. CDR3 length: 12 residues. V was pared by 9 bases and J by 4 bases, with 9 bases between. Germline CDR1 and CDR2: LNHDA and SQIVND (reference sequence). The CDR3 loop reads CASSRCTGELFF. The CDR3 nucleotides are TGTGCCAGCTCACGTTGCACCGGGGAGCTGTTTTTT.

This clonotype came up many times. CDR3 amino acids: CASSLEGGVGEQFF. CDR3 DNA: TGTGCCAGCAGCTTAGAGGGCGGCGTCGGTGAGCAGTTCTTC. The chain carries TRBV7-9 and TRBJ2-1, with no clear D. CDR1 and CDR2 (germline): SEHNR, FQNEAQ (reference sequence). CDR3 length equals 14 residues. V was pared by 1 base and J by 9 bases, with 13 bases between.

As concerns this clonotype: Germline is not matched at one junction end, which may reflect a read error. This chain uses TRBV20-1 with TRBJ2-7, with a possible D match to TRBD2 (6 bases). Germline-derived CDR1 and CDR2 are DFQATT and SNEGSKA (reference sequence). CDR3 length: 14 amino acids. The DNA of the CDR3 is TGCAGTGCTAGAAACCGGGACCCCGACTGGAGGGGCCTCTTC. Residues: CSARNRDPDWRGLF.

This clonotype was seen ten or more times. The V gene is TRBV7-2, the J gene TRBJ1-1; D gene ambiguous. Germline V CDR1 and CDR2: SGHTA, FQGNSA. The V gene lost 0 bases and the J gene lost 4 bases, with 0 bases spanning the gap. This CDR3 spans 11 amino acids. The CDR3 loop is CASSLATEAFF. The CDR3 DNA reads TGTGCCAGCAGCTTAGCCACTGAAGCTTTCTTT.

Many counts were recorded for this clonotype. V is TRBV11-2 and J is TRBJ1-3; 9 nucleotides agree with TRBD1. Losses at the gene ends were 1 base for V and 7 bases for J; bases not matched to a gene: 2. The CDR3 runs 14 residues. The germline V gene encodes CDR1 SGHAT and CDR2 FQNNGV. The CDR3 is CASSLVQGANTIYF. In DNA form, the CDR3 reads TGTGCCAGCAGCTTAGTACAGGGGGCGAACACCATATATTTT. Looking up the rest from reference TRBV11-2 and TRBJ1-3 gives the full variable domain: EAGVAQSPRYKIIEKRQSVAFWCNPISGHATLYWYQQILGQGPKLLIQFQNNGVVDDSQLPKDRFSAERLKGVDSTLKIQPAKLEDSAVYLCASSLVQGANTIYFGEGSWLTVV.

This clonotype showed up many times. This CDR3 is CASSYGTGPNEQYF. The CDR3, as DNA: TGTGCCAGCAGTTACGGGACAGGGCCCAACGAGCAGTACTTC. The chain has TRBV6-5 and TRBJ2-7; 9 bases line up with TRBD1. Looked up from germline, CDR1 is MNHEY and CDR2 is SVGAGI. The V and J ends lost 2 bases and 5 bases, in that order; junction bases with no gene match: 4. This CDR3 spans 14 amino acids.

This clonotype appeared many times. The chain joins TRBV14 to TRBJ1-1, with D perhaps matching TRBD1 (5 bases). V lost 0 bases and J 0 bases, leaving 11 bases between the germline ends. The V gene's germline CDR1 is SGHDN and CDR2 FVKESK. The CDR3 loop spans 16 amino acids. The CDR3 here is CASSQDWGRLNTEAFF. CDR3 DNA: TGTGCCAGCAGCCAAGATTGGGGCAGATTGAACACTGAAGCTTTCTTT.

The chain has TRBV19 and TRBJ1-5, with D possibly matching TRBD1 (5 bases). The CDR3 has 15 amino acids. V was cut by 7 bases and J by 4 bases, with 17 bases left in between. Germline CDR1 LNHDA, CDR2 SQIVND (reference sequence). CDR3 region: CASNFDRGKNQPQHF. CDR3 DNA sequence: TGTGCCAGTAACTTTGACAGAGGAAAGAATCAGCCCCAGCATTTT.

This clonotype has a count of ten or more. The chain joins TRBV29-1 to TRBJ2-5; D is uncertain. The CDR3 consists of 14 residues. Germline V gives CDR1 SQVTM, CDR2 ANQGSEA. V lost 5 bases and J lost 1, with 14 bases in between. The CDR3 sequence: CSVPFGPAQETQYF. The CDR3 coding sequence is TGCAGCGTTCCCTTTGGACCAGCCCAAGAGACCCAGTACTTC.